This is a list of T cell receptor beta chains from one sample in a study of blood T cell repertoires in COVID-19. Sequencing used immunoSEQ multiplex PCR; TCRdb keeps in-frame clones, though not all of them. The data contain tens of thousands of clones, about 86% of them singletons. Sequencing used peripheral blood. Every receptor here comes from a human donor in a cohort sampled during active COVID-19. CDR3s include the opening cysteine and the closing phenylalanine or tryptophan. Fields, in order: D gene, J gene, V gene, CDR3 length, clone size, CDR3 DNA, CDR3 protein. The D gene is left open where the match is weak. For some rows the clone size is stated as once, few or many, or as a class when expanded; others skip it.

>TRBD2|TRBJ2-1|TRBV6-2/TRBV6-3|16|.
TGTGCCAGCAGTAAGGCCCGGACTAGGACCTACAATGAGCAGTTCTTC
CASSKARTRTYNEQFF
>.|TRBJ2-3|TRBV28|12|.
TGTGCCAGCCTCGGTTTCACAGATACGCAGTATTTT
CASLGFTDTQYF
>.|TRBJ2-4|TRBV7-2|15|.
TGTGCCAGCAGCCCGACTCCTCTAGCCAAAAACATTCAGTACTTC
CASSPTPLAKNIQYF
>.|TRBJ1-2|TRBV1|18|.
TGCACCAGCAGCCAAGATTCAATACAGGGGGCGACCAACTATGGCTACACCTTC
CTSSQDSIQGATNYGYTF
>TRBD2|TRBJ2-3|TRBV7-9|13|.
TGTGCCAGCAGTAGCGGGGATTGGGATACGCAGTATTTT
CASSSGDWDTQYF
>.|TRBJ2-1|TRBV7-2|15|.
TGTGCCAGCAGCTTAGCGGCGGGACGATACAATGAGCAGTTCTTC
CASSLAAGRYNEQFF
>.|TRBJ1-2|TRBV7-9|13|.
TGTGCCAGCAGCTCCCCCTACGGCTATGGCTACACCTTC
CASSSPYGYGYTF
>TRBD2|TRBJ2-1|TRBV7-8|19|once
TGTGCCAGCAGCTTAGGCTCCGGGACTAGCGGGGGGTCCTACAATGAGCAGTTCTTC
CASSLGSGTSGGSYNEQFF
>TRBD1|TRBJ1-2|TRBV28|17|.
TGTGCCAGCAGTCCGGCCCTAGGGACAGCCGGGGGCTATGGCTACACCTTC
CASSPALGTAGGYGYTF
>TRBD2|TRBJ2-5|TRBV7-2|14|once
TGTGCCAGCAGCTTAAAGCGGGGTCAAGAGACCCAGTACTTC
CASSLKRGQETQYF
>TRBD2|TRBJ2-3|TRBV5-1|16|.
TGCGCCAGCAGCGAACCGGGCGGGAGTAGCACAGATACGCAGTATTTT
CASSEPGGSSTDTQYF
>.|TRBJ1-1|TRBV6-5|14|.
TGTGCCAGCAGCTACGGGACTCAGAACACTGAAGCTTTCTTT
CASSYGTQNTEAFF
>.|TRBJ2-1|TRBV27|11|.
TGTGCCAGCACGGAGCACAATGAGCAGTTCTTC
CASTEHNEQFF
>.|TRBJ2-5|TRBV7-3|17|once
TGTGCCAGCAGCTTAATGGGGATAGGGGCGGGACTCGAGACCCAGTACTTC
CASSLMGIGAGLETQYF
>.|TRBJ1-2|TRBV9|13|.
TGTGCCAGCAGCGCCAGGGGATCGTTTGGCTACACCTTC
CASSARGSFGYTF
>TRBD2|TRBJ2-5|TRBV4-1|16|.
TGCGCCAGCAGCGTCCGCCTACTAGCGACTCAAGAGACCCAGTACTTC
CASSVRLLATQETQYF
>.|TRBJ2-4|TRBV18|17|.
TGTGCCAGCTCACTAACAGGGATCAGGCCGCGGGAAAACATTCAGTACTTC
CASSLTGIRPRENIQYF
>TRBD2|TRBJ2-7|TRBV2|17|.
TGTGCCAGCAGTGAAGAGAAAGTCGGGAGGGGAGGGTACGAGCAGTACTTC
CASSEEKVGRGGYEQYF
>.|TRBJ2-6|TRBV2|15|.
TGTGCCAGCAGCCAGACAGTCTCTGGGGCCAACGTCCTGACTTTC
CASSQTVSGANVLTF
>TRBD1|TRBJ1-2|TRBV24-1|15|.
TGTGCCACCAGTGATGCCGGGACAGGGATCTATGGCTACACCTTC
CATSDAGTGIYGYTF
>.|TRBJ1-4|TRBV13|14|.
TGTGCCAGCAGCTCCCGAGCAACTAATGAAAAACTGTTTTTT
CASSSRATNEKLFF
>.|TRBJ2-7|TRBV7-2|15|.
TGTGCCAGCAGCTTAGCCCAGGGTGGTCAATACGAGCAGTACTTC
CASSLAQGGQYEQYF
>.|TRBJ1-4|TRBV5-1|16|.
TGCGCCAGCAGCTTCGGATCGGGGGTGACTAATGAAAAACTGTTTTTT
CASSFGSGVTNEKLFF
>TRBD1|TRBJ2-7|TRBV28|14|.
TGTGCCAGCAGGCAGACAGGGGGCAGATACGAGCAGTACTTC
CASRQTGGRYEQYF
>.|TRBJ2-7|TRBV25-1|15|.
TGTGCCAGCAGTGAATCTGGGCACAGACCTTACGAGCAGTACTTC
CASSESGHRPYEQYF
>TRBD1|TRBJ2-7|TRBV11-2|16|.
TGTGCCAGCAGCCAGACAGGACAGGAGCCACCCTACGAGCAGTACTTC
CASSQTGQEPPYEQYF
>.|TRBJ1-1|TRBV7-8|14|.
TGTGCCAGCAGCTTAGAAAGGGGAGGCCTTGAAGCTTTCTTT
CASSLERGGLEAFF
>TRBD1|TRBJ2-7|TRBV2|14|.
TGTGCCAGCAGTGCCGGGACAGAAGCCTACGAGCAGTACTTC
CASSAGTEAYEQYF
>TRBD1|TRBJ1-6|TRBV7-9|16|.
TGTGCCAGCAGCCCAACGACAGGGTTGAGTAATTCACCCCTCCACTTT
CASSPTTGLSNSPLHF
>TRBD1|TRBJ1-2|TRBV5-1|14|.
TGCGTCAGCAGCTTGCAGGGGGCTAACTATGGCTACACCTTC
CVSSLQGANYGYTF
>TRBD2|TRBJ2-2|TRBV24-1|17|.
TGTGCCACCAGTGACCCCGGGACTAGCGGGAGAACCGGGGAGCTGTTTTTT
CATSDPGTSGRTGELFF
>TRBD2|TRBJ2-1|TRBV5-8|15|few
TGTGCCAGCAGACATACGGGACTAGCGGCCAATGAGCAGTTCTTC
CASRHTGLAANEQFF
>.|TRBJ2-2|TRBV5-1|17|.
TGCGCCAGCAGCCCTGGGGCCTTTTACGCGAGCACCGGGGAGCTGTTTTTT
CASSPGAFYASTGELFF
>TRBD1|TRBJ1-2|TRBV5-3|17|few
TGTGCCAGAAGCGACCGCCGGGACAGGGGGGTTAGCTATGGCTACACCTTC
CARSDRRDRGVSYGYTF
>TRBD1|TRBJ2-7|TRBV4-1|16|.
TGCGCCAGCAGCCAAGATGGGGCAGGGGGCCCGTACGAGCAGTACTTC
CASSQDGAGGPYEQYF
>.|TRBJ1-2|TRBV7-9|16|.
TGTGCCAGCAGCTTAATTAGCAGTGAGGCGTCCTATGGCTACACCTTC
CASSLISSEASYGYTF
>TRBD1|TRBJ1-5|TRBV27|14|.
TGTGCCAGCAGTCTAAGACAGGGTAACCAGCCCCAGCATTTT
CASSLRQGNQPQHF
>TRBD2|TRBJ2-3|TRBV13|15|once
TGTGCCAGCAGATCCGCCGACGGGGGGACAGATACGCAGTATTTT
CASRSADGGTDTQYF
>.|TRBJ1-1|TRBV20-1|10|.
TGCAGTGGCACAGGGAATGAAGCTTTCTTT
CSGTGNEAFF
>.|TRBJ2-7|TRBV29-1|13|.
TGCAGCGGTGGTGGGGGACAAATCGACGAGCAGTACTTC
CSGGGGQIDEQYF
>.|TRBJ2-7|TRBV6-4|13|.
TGTGCCAGCAGTGAACAGGAAATGGGGGAGCAGTACTTC
CASSEQEMGEQYF
>.|TRBJ2-5|TRBV4-2|17|.
TGTGCCAGCAGCCAAGCTTTGGCGGGGCTACCCCAAGAGACCCAGTACTTC
CASSQALAGLPQETQYF
>TRBD2|TRBJ2-2|TRBV27|16|.
TGTGCCAGCAGTACCCCCGCGGGAGTTGACACCGGGGAGCTGTTTTTT
CASSTPAGVDTGELFF
>TRBD1|TRBJ2-7|TRBV19|16|once
TGTGCCAGTAGCCCCCCGGCCGGGACAGGTAACTACGAGCAGTACTTC
CASSPPAGTGNYEQYF
>TRBD1|TRBJ2-7|TRBV7-2|12|.
TGTGCCAGCAGCTTTAGGGGGCAAGAGCAGTACTTC
CASSFRGQEQYF
>.|TRBJ2-3|TRBV27|16|.
TGTGCCAGCAGTTTTCGGGTTGGGCAGGGATCAGATACGCAGTATTTT
CASSFRVGQGSDTQYF
>.|TRBJ1-2|TRBV21-1|15|.
TGTGCCAGCAGCAGACCTGGGACAGGGGGACATGGCTACACCTTC
CASSRPGTGGHGYTF
>TRBD1|TRBJ1-4|TRBV5-6|18|.
TGTGCCAGCAGCTTGGTGGGACAGAGTAGTGCAACTAATGAAAAACTGTTTTTT
CASSLVGQSSATNEKLFF